Below, 9 T cell receptor beta chains from the same sample are listed, as sequenced in a study of blood T cell repertoires in COVID-19. TCRdb's copy holds only in-frame clones and misses some; the assay was immunoSEQ multiplex PCR. The profile covers approximately 250,000 clones, with 88% appearing a single time and roughly 3% taken by the ten largest. Sequencing was done on a sample of PBMCs or T cells enriched from blood (not recorded which). These TCRs come from a middle-aged woman who had been exposed to COVID-19.

V gene TRBV5-6 combines with J gene TRBJ2-2, with a weak D call TRBD2 (5 bases). The V gene lost 2 bases and the J gene lost 6 bases, with 8 bases spanning the gap. The germline V gene encodes CDR1 SGHDT and CDR2 YYEEEE. This CDR3 is 13 amino acids long. DNA for the CDR3: TGTGCCAGCAGCTTAGCTAGCCCCGGGGAGCTGTTTTTT. It specifies CASSLASPGELFF.

The chain uses TRBV9 and TRBJ1-1; 8 nucleotides line up with TRBD1. Germline assignment: CDR1 SGDLS and CDR2 YYNGEE. V was pared by 3 bases and J by 7 bases, with 8 bases of the junction left unmatched. The CDR3 covers 14 residues. CDR3 sequence (DNA): TGTGCCAGCAGCGGGAGGCAGGGGGCCAGTGAAGCTTTCTTT. The encoded protein is CASSGRQGASEAFF.

The chain is built from TRBV13 and TRBJ1-1; D remains ambiguous. Trimming shortened V by 3 bases and J by 1 base, and 9 bases separated the two germline ends. This CDR3 comprises 14 residues. CDR1 is PRHDT, CDR2 FYEKMQ, per germline (reference sequence). DNA for the CDR3: TGTGCCAGCAGCTTGAAGGGAGGGAACACTGAAGCTTTCTTT. This encodes CASSLKGGNTEAFF.

The chain joins TRBV6-2 or TRBV6-3 to TRBJ1-1; possibly TRBD1 for D (5 bases). The CDR3 sequence is 12 residues long. Trimming stripped 2 bases from V and 8 bases from J, with 9 bases between. Germline lookup yields CDR1 MNHEY and CDR2 SVGEGT. CDR3 residues: CASSYRGREAFF. Written as DNA, the CDR3 is TGTGCCAGCAGTTACCGGGGGAGGGAAGCTTTCTTT.

The chain combines TRBV10-3 with TRBJ1-1; D is perhaps TRBD1 (6 bases). This CDR3 is built from 14 residues. Germline V gene data show CDR1 as ENHRY and CDR2 as SYGVKD. The V and J ends lost 6 bases and 1 base respectively, with 12 bases between them. CDR3 sequence reads: CAIRPGQTNTEAFF. The CDR3 bases are TGTGCCATCAGGCCGGGACAAACGAACACTGAAGCTTTCTTT.

J is TRBJ2-3 and V is TRBV7-9; the match to TRBD1 covers 7 bases. CDR1 is SEHNR, CDR2 FQNEAQ, per germline (reference sequence). The CDR3 consists of 17 residues. Trimming removed 8 bases from V and 0 bases from J; junction bases left unmatched: 14. In DNA form, the CDR3 reads TGTGCCAGCTCCCGACAGGGTACGCGGGCGAGCACAGATACGCAGTATTTT. Amino acids: CASSRQGTRASTDTQYF.

J is TRBJ1-4 and V is TRBV28; TRBD1 matches 10 bases. The length of the CDR3 is 15 residues. Germline values: CDR1 MDHEN, CDR2 SYDVKM. V was clipped by 3 bases and J by 5 bases; unmatched bases: 3. CDR3 sequence reads: CASSLTGGLNEKLFF. CDR3 in DNA: TGTGCCAGCAGTTTGACAGGGGGCCTAAATGAAAAACTGTTTTTT.

The rearrangement links TRBV11-3 to TRBJ2-2; 11 nucleotides line up with TRBD2. Germline CDR1 is SGHNT and CDR2 is YENEEA. J lost 5 bases, V lost 2 bases, and 4 bases had no gene match. CDR3 size: 16 residues. The CDR3 DNA sequence: TGTGCCAGCAGCTTACTAGCGGGAGGTCCTACCGGGGAGCTGTTTTTT. Encoded protein: CASSLLAGGPTGELFF.

This clone was counted between two and nine times. J is TRBJ1-2 and V is TRBV6-1; 7 positions agree with TRBD1. The J segment lost 2 bases and the V segment lost 2 bases, leaving 11 bases of the junction unmatched. CDR3 size: 17 residues. Looked up from germline, CDR1 is MNHNS and CDR2 is SASEGT. CDR3 protein: CASSERIWTGANYGYTF. CDR3 bases: TGTGCCAGCAGTGAACGTATATGGACAGGCGCAAACTATGGCTACACCTTC.